Included here is one T cell receptor (beta chain) sequence, with context. This clone has a single count. What this receptor recognizes is not known. No base qualities exist here, and no much larger clone lies one base off it. This entry belongs to a study of siplizumab effects on memory and regulatory T cells (dated by TCRdb to the late 2010s). Notes on the research overall: The effect of the anti-CD2 antibody siplizumab on alloreactive T-cell subsets was examined in allogeneic mixed lymphocyte reactions constructed from human PBMCs. Study-wide conclusions, independent of this receptor: No functional confirmation was obtained for the suppressive function of proliferating Tregs from siplizumab cultures. Unstimulated naive T cells appeared more diverse than memory T cells, and naive cells seemed to contribute substantially to the alloresponse. For roughly 75-97% of proliferating CD4+ or CD8+ clones, no naive or memory phenotype could be assigned. Among mappable alloreactive CD4+ clones, the Treg-derived fraction averaged about 75% with siplizumab versus roughly 30% in control reactions. Siplizumab significantly reduced the cumulative frequency of alloreactive sequences traceable to unstimulated CD4+ memory T cells. Because sequences at frequencies below about 10^-5 were poorly captured, only a minor fraction of alloreactive clones could be mapped back to unstimulated subsets.

The library was prepared using the immunoSEQ multiplex PCR assay. Each sample had some 96,000 TCR templates assayed by the deep sequencing platform. Genomic DNA extracted from sorted T cells was the material used for TCRbeta CDR3 sequencing. Concerning the study's data processing: The R programming language was used for clonal analysis of TCRbeta CDR3 data. Unstimulated samples were compared with post-reaction CFSE-low samples to define alloreactive CD4+ and CD8+ clones. Regulatory or non-regulatory origin of alloreactive CD4+ clones was assigned by matching sequences to the sorted unstimulated Treg and non-Treg repertoires. In TCRdb, the immuneACCESS table is reduced to in-frame sequences with V and J assigned. These tables do not hold every clone; where another copy was compared, an unresolved V gene accounts for under half, and the others remain unexplained. Clone size and the V and J calls come from that table; the DNA yielded D and trimming. In all, the sample holds about 100,000 clones, and more than 90% of those were seen once. Roughly 0.15% of the sample lies in the top ten.

CDR1 MRHNA and CDR2 SNTAGT are derived from the germline V gene. V loses 7 bases of germline sequence and J loses 1 base, and the interval between the two ends is 11 bases. The CDR3, cysteine through phenylalanine, is 15 amino acids long. The entry retains the CDR3 DNA only, 45 bases that are in frame from base 1. TCRbeta CDR3 sequencing was performed on sorted unstimulated T cells and on proliferating T cells recovered from mixed lymphocyte reactions. Fresh whole blood from ten HLA-typed healthy donors was used as the source from which PBMCs were isolated. This sequence uses TRBV6-4 and TRBJ1-6, and perhaps TRBD1 as D gene, on 5 matching bases. Sequenced material: CD4+ T cells sorted from blood. The origin of this receptor is a human donor in good health. Read as DNA, the sequence is TGTGCCAGCATGGCGGGGGTTTCCTATAATTCACCCCTCCACTTT. This sequence encodes CASMAGVSYNSPLHF.